This T cell receptor beta chain was observed in a study of shared clonotypes between healthy human individuals. Repertoires were generated with immunoSEQ multiplex PCR, while TCRdb's copy carries only in-frame clones and drops some. The repertoire holds some 2,400,000 clones, around 95% seen once, with 0.1% to 0.15% in the top ten. V dropped 7 bases and J dropped 7; count of bases not matched to a gene: 9. The CDR3 is made up of 14 amino acids. From germline, CDR1 is SQVTM and CDR2 ANQGSEA. The sequence was obtained from a man aged 18-30 years in good health. This chain joins TRBV29-1 and TRBJ1-4; 10 bases agree with TRBD1. The sequenced sample was naive CD4+ T cells sorted from blood. Subset of the sample: CD45RA+ positively selected. Here the CDR3 DNA reads TGCAGCGCTGGAACTGGGACAGGGGTTGAAAAACTGTTTTTT. Its translation: CSAGTGTGVEKLFF.